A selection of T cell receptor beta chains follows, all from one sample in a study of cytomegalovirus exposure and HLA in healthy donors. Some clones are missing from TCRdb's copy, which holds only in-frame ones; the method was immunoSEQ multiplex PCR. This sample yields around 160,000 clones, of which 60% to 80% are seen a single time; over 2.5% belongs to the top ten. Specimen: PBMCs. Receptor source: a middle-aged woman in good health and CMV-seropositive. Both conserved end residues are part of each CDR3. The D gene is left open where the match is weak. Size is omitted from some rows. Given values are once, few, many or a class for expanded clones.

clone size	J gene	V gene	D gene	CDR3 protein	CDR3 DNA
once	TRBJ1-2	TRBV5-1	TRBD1	CASSLKGQGDGYTF	TGCGCCAGCAGCTTGAAGGGACAGGGCGATGGCTACACCTTC
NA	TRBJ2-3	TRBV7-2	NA	CASSLDTSTDTQYF	TGTGCCAGCAGCTTAGATACTAGCACAGATACGCAGTATTTT
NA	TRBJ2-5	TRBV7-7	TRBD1	CASSLGQGAQETQYF	TGTGCCAGCAGCTTAGGTCAGGGGGCGCAGGAGACCCAGTACTTC
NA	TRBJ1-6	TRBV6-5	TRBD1	CASSYSGTDNSPLHF	TGTGCCAGCAGTTACTCTGGGACAGATAATTCACCCCTCCACTTT
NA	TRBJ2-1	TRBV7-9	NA	CASSPVGGDEQFF	TGTGCCAGCAGCCCCGTGGGCGGGGATGAGCAGTTCTTC
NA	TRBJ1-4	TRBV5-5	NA	CASRASLGAGEKLFF	TGTGCCAGCAGGGCCTCCCTAGGGGCCGGTGAAAAACTGTTTTTT
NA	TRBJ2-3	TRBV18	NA	CASSPRMGGEGTDTQYF	TGTGCCAGCTCACCACGAATGGGAGGTGAGGGAACAGATACGCAGTATTTT
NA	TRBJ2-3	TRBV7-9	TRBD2	CASSRLGGGAMGDTQYF	TGTGCCAGCAGCCGCTTGGGCGGGGGGGCCATGGGGGATACGCAGTATTTT
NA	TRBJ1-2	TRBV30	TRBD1	CAWDKQGAWGYTF	TGTGCCTGGGATAAACAGGGGGCATGGGGCTACACCTTC
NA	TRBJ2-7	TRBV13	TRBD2	CASRRAGGPYEQYF	TGTGCCAGCAGAAGGGCGGGAGGGCCTTACGAGCAGTACTTC
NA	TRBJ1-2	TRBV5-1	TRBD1	CATSPGQVNYGYTF	TGCGCCACCTCACCGGGACAGGTTAACTATGGCTACACCTTC
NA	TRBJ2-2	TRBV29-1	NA	CSVGRGLSGELFF	TGCAGCGTTGGTCGGGGTCTGAGCGGGGAGCTGTTTTTT
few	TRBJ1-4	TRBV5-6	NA	CASSWTEEREKLFF	TGTGCCAGCAGCTGGACAGAAGAGCGCGAAAAACTGTTTTTT
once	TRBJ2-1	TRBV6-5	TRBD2	CASSLRAGGPGEQFF	TGTGCCAGCAGTCTCCGAGCGGGGGGGCCGGGTGAGCAGTTCTTC
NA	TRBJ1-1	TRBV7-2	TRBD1	CASSLATGGTEAFF	TGTGCCAGCAGCTTAGCCACAGGGGGCACTGAAGCTTTCTTT
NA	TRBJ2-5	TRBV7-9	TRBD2	CASSQPGLAGGRETQYF	TGTGCCAGCAGTCAGCCGGGACTAGCGGGAGGAAGAGAGACCCAGTACTTC
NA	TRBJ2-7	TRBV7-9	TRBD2	CASSPPGLAGRVNREQYF	TGTGCCAGCAGCCCGCCGGGACTAGCGGGACGGGTGAATCGGGAGCAGTACTTC
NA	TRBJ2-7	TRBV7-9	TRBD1	CAGGTGTYEQYF	TGTGCCGGAGGGACAGGTACCTACGAGCAGTACTTC
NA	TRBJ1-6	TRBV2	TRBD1	CASSMTGAYNSPLHF	TGTGCCAGCAGCATGACAGGGGCCTATAATTCACCCCTCCACTTT
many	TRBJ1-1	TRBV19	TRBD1	CATLVSTGAMNTEAFF	TGTGCCACCTTAGTATCTACAGGGGCCATGAACACTGAAGCTTTCTTT
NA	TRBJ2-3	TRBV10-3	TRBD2	CAISGGRGNTDTQYF	TGTGCCATCAGCGGAGGGCGGGGGAACACAGATACGCAGTATTTT
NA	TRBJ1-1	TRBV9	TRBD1	CASSARDRGRNTEAFF	TGTGCCAGCAGCGCCAGGGACAGGGGGAGGAACACTGAAGCTTTCTTT
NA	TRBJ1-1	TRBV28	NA	CASSLPQLNTEAFF	TGTGCCAGCAGTCTGCCCCAGTTGAACACTGAAGCTTTCTTT
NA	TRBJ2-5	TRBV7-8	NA	CASSPPLWETQYF	TGTGCCAGCAGCCCACCCCTATGGGAGACCCAGTACTTC
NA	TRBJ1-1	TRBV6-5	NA	CASSPPGGGTEAFF	TGTGCCAGCAGCCCCCCGGGGGGCGGAACTGAAGCTTTCTTT
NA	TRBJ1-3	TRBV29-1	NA	CSVVSGGNTIYF	TGCAGCGTTGTTTCGGGGGGAAACACCATATATTTT
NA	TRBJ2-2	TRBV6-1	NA	CASLQHTGELFF	TGTGCCAGTCTACAGCACACCGGGGAGCTGTTTTTT
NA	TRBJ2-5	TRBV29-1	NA	CSSTKGIQETQYF	TGCAGCTCTACCAAGGGGATCCAAGAGACCCAGTACTTC
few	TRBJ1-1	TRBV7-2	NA	CASSFRVGVNTEAFF	TGTGCCAGCAGCTTCAGGGTTGGAGTAAACACTGAAGCTTTCTTT
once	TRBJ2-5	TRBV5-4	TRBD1	CASSLEGDRAQETQYF	TGTGCCAGCAGCTTGGAAGGGGACAGGGCCCAAGAGACCCAGTACTTC
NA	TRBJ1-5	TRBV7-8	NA	CASSLRVGREGNQPQHF	TGTGCCAGCAGCCTGAGGGTAGGGCGAGAGGGCAATCAGCCCCAGCATTTT
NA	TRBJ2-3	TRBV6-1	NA	CASSEGSGTDTQYF	TGTGCCAGCAGTGAAGGTTCGGGCACAGATACGCAGTATTTT
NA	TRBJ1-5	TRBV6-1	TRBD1	CASSGSTGMQPQHF	TGTGCCAGCAGTGGGTCGACAGGGATGCAGCCCCAGCATTTT
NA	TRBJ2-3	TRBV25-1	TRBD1	CASSTGGTDTQYF	TGTGCCAGCAGTACAGGGGGCACAGATACGCAGTATTTC
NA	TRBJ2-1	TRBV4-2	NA	CASSRDPYNEQFF	TGTGCCAGCAGCCGAGACCCATACAATGAGCAGTTCTTC
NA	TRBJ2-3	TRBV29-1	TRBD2	CSVEGSLAGITDTQYF	TGCAGCGTTGAGGGAAGTCTAGCGGGAATCACAGATACGCAGTATTTT